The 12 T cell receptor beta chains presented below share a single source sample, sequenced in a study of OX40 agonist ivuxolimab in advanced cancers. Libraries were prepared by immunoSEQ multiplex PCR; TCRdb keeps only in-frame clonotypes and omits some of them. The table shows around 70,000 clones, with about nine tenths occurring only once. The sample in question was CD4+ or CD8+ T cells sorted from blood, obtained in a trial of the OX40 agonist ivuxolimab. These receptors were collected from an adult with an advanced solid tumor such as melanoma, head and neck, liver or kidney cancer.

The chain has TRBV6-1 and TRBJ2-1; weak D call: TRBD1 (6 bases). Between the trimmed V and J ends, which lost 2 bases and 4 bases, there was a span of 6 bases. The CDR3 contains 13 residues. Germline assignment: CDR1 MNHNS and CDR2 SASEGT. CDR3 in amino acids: CASSETGYNEQFF. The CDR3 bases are TGTGCCAGCAGTGAAACAGGGTACAATGAGCAGTTCTTC.

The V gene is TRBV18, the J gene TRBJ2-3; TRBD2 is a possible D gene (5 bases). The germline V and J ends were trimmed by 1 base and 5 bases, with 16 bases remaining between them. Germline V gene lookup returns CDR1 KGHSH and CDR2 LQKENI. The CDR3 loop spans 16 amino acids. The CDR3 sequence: CASSPLPTRKGDTQYF. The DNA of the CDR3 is TGTGCCAGCTCACCACTCCCAACTAGGAAGGGAGATACGCAGTATTTT.

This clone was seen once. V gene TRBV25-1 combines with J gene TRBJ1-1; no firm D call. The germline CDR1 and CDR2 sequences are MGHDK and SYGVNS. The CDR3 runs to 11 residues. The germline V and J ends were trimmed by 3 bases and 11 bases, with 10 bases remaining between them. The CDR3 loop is CASSDPAEAFF. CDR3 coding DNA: TGTGCCAGCAGTGACCCAGCGGAGGCTTTCTTT. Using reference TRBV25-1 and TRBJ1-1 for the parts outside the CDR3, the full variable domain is EADIYQTPRYLVIGTGKKITLECSQTMGHDKMYWYQQDPGMELHLIHYSYGVNSTEKGDLSSESTVSRIRTEHFPLTLESARPSHTSQYLCASSDPAEAFFGQGTRLTVV.

CDR3 residues: CASSLAWDSKETQYF. CDR3 nucleotides: TGCGCCAGCAGCTTGGCGTGGGACAGCAAAGAGACCCAGTACTTC. The chain couples TRBV5-1 to TRBJ2-5, with 7 bases aligning to TRBD1. The CDR3 has 15 amino acids. With V trimmed by 0 bases and J by 3 bases, 5 bases remained unmatched. In germline, CDR1 is SGHRS, CDR2 YFSETQ.

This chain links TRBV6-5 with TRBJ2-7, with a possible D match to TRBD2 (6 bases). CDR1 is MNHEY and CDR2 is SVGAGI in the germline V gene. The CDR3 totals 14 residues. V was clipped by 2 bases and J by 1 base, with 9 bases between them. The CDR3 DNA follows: TGTGCCAGCAGTTACGGCGGAGGGTCCTACGAGCAGTACTTC. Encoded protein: CASSYGGGSYEQYF.

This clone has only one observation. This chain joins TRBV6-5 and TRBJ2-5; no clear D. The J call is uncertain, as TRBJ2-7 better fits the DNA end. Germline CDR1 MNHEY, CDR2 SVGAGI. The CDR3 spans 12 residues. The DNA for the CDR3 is TGTGCCAGCAGTTACTGGGGCTACGAGCAGTACTTC. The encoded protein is CASSYWGYEQYF.

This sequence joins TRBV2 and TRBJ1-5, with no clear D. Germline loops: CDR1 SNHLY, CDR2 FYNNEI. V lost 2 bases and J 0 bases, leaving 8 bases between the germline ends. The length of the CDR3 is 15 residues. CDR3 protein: CASSEWSASNQPQHF. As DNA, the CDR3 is TGTGCCAGCAGTGAATGGTCGGCTAGCAATCAGCCCCAGCATTTT.

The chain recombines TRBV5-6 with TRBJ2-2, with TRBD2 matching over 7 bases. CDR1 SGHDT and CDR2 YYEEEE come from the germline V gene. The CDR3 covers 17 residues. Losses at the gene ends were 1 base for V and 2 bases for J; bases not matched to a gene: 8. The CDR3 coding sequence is TGTGCCAGCAGCTTGTTTTCCAGCGGGATTAACACCGGGGAGCTGTTTTTT. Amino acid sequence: CASSLFSSGINTGELFF.

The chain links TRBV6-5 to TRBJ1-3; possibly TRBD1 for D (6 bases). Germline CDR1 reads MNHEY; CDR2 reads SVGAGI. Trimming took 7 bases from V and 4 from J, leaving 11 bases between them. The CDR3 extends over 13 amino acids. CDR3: CASTGAIGNTIYF. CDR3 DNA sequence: TGTGCCAGCACGGGGGCTATAGGAAACACCATATATTTT.

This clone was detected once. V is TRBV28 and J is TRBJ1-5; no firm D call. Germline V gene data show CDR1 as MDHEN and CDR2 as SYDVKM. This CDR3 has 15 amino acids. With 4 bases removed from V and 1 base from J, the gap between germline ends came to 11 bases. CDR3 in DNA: TGTGCCAGCAGTTCCGCTGACGCGAGCAATCAGCCCCAGCATTTT. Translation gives CASSSADASNQPQHF.

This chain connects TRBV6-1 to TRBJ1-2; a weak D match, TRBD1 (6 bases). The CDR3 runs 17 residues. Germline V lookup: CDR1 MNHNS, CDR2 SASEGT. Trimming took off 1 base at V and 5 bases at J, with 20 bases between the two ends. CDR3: CASSEGQGRLGDYGYTF. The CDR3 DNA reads TGTGCCAGCAGTGAAGGGCAGGGGAGACTCGGGGATTATGGCTACACCTTC.

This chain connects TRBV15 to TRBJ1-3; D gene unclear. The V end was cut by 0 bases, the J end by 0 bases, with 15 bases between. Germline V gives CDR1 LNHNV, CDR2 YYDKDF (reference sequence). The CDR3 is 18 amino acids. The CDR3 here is CATSRDLTDESSGNTIYF. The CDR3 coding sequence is TGTGCCACCAGCAGAGATCTTACGGATGAGAGCTCTGGAAACACCATATATTTT.